This T cell receptor beta chain was captured in a study of blood T cell repertoires in COVID-19 (dated by TCRdb to 2020 to 2022). Looking at the study overall: Samples covering the acute and convalescent phases of COVID-19 were provided by collaborators in the United States, Italy and Spain. The material from the prospective study consisted of cDNA or gDNA derived from T cells, B-cell-depleted T cells, or PBMCs. Samples were obtained from the ongoing ImmuneRACE study (first 160 participants) and from about 1,300 subjects provided by 6 global collaborators. The sample metadata nearly always contained a de-identified subject ID, COVID-19 status, age in years and sex. The repertoires were released in a freely available public database intended as a resource for research on the immune response to SARS-CoV-2. The dataset comprised deeply sampled blood TCRbeta repertoires from subjects exposed to, actively infected with, or recovered from COVID-19. Where available, HLA class I and class II types were taken from metadata supplied by the sample provider and were not determined by assay-based typing. Summary of the overall study and its limitations: The quantity of clinical and demographic metadata differed by source and by participant and was supplied without curation.

TCRbeta CDR3 regions were amplified from genomic DNA by means of the immunoSEQ Assay, a bias-controlled multiplex PCR. As for how the authors treated the data: Within the assay, amplification of reference gene primers was used to estimate how many nucleated cells each sample contained. Sequence reads were collapsed and filtered to measure the absolute abundance of every unique TCRbeta CDR3 rearrangement. Productive Simpson clonality was computed per sample as the square root of Simpson's diversity index over productive rearrangements. Here the immuneACCESS table is served through TCRdb, limited to in-frame sequences with V and J called. Missing clones are a known gap in these copies; in checked studies unresolved V genes cover under half, and the rest lacks a known reason. V and J calls plus clone size are reproduced from that table; the DNA served to infer D and trimming. For this sample there are 23,000 or so clones; approximately 91% appear just once. Over 3% of the sample rests with the top ten.

A note on this clone: Its antigen is currently not known. The sample holds no much larger clone one base away, and base qualities are not on file.

Whole blood was collected in K2EDTA tubes by collaborating institutions according to the institutions' own protocols. For TCRbeta analysis, collaborators shipped samples as frozen whole blood, isolated PBMCs, or DNA extracted from either of those sample types. The receptor comes from a woman aged 70-85 years with active COVID-19. Sequencing was performed on peripheral blood.

The CDR3 is CASSQTLANQETQYF. The DNA is as follows: TGTGCCAGCAGCCAAACACTAGCGAACCAAGAGACCCAGTACTTC. Rearrangement joined TRBV11-2 to TRBJ2-5; TRBD2 agrees with 7 junctional bases. The germline V gene supplies CDR1 SGHAT and CDR2 FQNNGV. From the cysteine up to the phenylalanine, the CDR3 has a length of 15 residues. CDR3 DNA is the only sequence kept; it has 45 bases, read in frame from the first base. Trimming removed 5 bases from V and 0 bases from J; the gene matches leave 6 bases unexplained.